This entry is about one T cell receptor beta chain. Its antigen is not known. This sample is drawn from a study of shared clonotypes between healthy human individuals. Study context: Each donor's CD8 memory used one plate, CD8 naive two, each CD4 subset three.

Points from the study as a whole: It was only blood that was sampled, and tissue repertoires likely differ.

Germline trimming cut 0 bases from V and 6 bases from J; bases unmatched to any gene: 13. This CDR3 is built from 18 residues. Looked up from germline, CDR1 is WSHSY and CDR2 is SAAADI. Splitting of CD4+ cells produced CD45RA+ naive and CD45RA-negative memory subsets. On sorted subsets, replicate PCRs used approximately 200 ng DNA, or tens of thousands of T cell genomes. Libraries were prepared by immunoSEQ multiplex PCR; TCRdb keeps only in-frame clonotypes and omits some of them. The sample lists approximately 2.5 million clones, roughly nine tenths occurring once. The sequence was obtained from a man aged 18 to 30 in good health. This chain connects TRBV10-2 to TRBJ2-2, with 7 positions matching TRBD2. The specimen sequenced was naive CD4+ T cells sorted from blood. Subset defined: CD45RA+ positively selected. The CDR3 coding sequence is TGCGCCAGCAGTGAGTCGGAGATAGAGGGAGGGTTGGCCGGGGAGCTGTTTTTT. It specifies CASSESEIEGGLAGELFF.